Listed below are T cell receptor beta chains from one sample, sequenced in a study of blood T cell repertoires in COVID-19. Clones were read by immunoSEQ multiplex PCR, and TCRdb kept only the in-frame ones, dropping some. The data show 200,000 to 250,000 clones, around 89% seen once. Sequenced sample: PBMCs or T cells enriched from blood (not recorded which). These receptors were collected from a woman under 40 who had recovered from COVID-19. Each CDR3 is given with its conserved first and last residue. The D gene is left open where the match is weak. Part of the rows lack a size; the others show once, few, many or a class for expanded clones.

CASSLYRGGRGDHGYTF	TGTGCCAGCAGCTTATATAGGGGCGGCAGGGGGGACCATGGCTACACCTTC	-	TRBD1	TRBV7-2	TRBJ1-2
CASNGALSNQPQHF	TGTGCCAGCAACGGAGCCTTAAGCAATCAGCCCCAGCATTTT	-	-	TRBV6-5	TRBJ1-5
CAISESIDRGYYTF	TGTGCCATCAGTGAGTCAATCGACAGGGGATACTACACCTTC	-	TRBD1	TRBV10-3	TRBJ1-2
CAGQGLGETQYF	TGTGCCGGACAGGGATTAGGGGAGACCCAGTACTTC	-	TRBD1	TRBV7-2	TRBJ2-5
CASSLGGGVRTTDTQYF	TGTGCCAGCAGCTTAGGGGGCGGGGTGAGGACCACAGATACGCAGTATTTT	once	-	TRBV7-9	TRBJ2-3
CASNFYEQYF	TGTGCCAGCAACTTCTACGAGCAGTACTTC	-	-	TRBV6-5	TRBJ2-7
CASSESSSYNEQFF	TGTGCCAGCAGTGAGAGTAGCTCCTACAATGAGCAGTTCTTC	-	-	TRBV6-1	TRBJ2-1
CASSQGLDSYEQYF	TGTGCCAGCAGCCAAGGACTAGACTCCTACGAGCAGTACTTC	-	-	TRBV3-1/TRBV3-2	TRBJ2-7
CASSELQIETQYF	TGTGCCAGCAGTGAGTTGCAGATAGAGACCCAGTACTTC	-	-	TRBV6-1	TRBJ2-5
CSVEHPSGGFTYNEQFF	TGCAGCGTTGAGCATCCAAGCGGGGGTTTTACCTACAATGAGCAGTTCTTC	-	TRBD2	TRBV29-1	TRBJ2-1
CASSFRVNTEAFF	TGTGCCAGCAGTTTTCGAGTGAACACTGAAGCTTTCTTT	-	-	TRBV12-3/TRBV12-4	TRBJ1-1
CASSIGTSGSYEQYF	TGTGCCAGTAGTATCGGCACCTCAGGGTCCTACGAGCAGTACTTC	-	-	TRBV19	TRBJ2-7
CASSLLPQQTEAFF	TGTGCCAGCAGCTTACTTCCACAGCAGACTGAAGCTTTCTTT	-	-	TRBV7-2	TRBJ1-1
CASSLPTGGSGNTIYF	TGCGCCAGCAGCTTACCCACCGGGGGCTCTGGAAACACCATATATTTT	-	-	TRBV5-1	TRBJ1-3
CASSQLAAGGAWTQYF	TGTGCCAGCAGCCAGCTGGCAGCGGGGGGTGCTTGGACCCAGTACTTC	-	TRBD2	TRBV9	TRBJ2-5
CASSQDGGEGGPGAQYF	TGCGCCAGCAGCCAAGATGGAGGGGAGGGAGGCCCGGGGGCCCAGTACTTC	-	TRBD2	TRBV4-1	TRBJ2-5
CASSPQGTGGLSNYGYTF	TGTGCCAGCAGCCCTCAGGGGACAGGGGGACTCTCGAACTATGGCTACACCTTC	-	TRBD1	TRBV7-9	TRBJ1-2
CASSPPAGKESTYSEAFF	TGTGCCAGCTCACCACCGGCAGGGAAGGAGTCAACTTACTCGGAAGCTTTCTTT	few	-	TRBV18	TRBJ1-1
CASSYSRSSNSPLHF	TGTGCCAGCAGTTACTCCAGGTCCTCTAATTCACCCCTCCACTTT	-	-	TRBV6-5	TRBJ1-6
CASTPIVVAASTDTQYF	TGTGCCAGCACCCCTATTGTGGTAGCGGCTAGCACAGATACGCAGTATTTT	-	-	TRBV28	TRBJ2-3
CASSQVPQGALRCSYNEQFF	TGTGCCAGCAGCCAAGTTCCCCAGGGGGCCCTAAGGTGCTCCTACAATGAGCAGTTCTTC	-	TRBD1	TRBV3-1/TRBV3-2	TRBJ2-1
CASSGEAGNTIYF	TGTGCCAGCAGTGGAGAAGCGGGGAACACCATATATTTT	-	-	TRBV2	TRBJ1-3
CSVDPQVRQGGQPQHF	TGCAGCGTTGATCCCCAAGTGAGACAGGGTGGACAGCCCCAGCATTTT	-	TRBD1	TRBV29-1	TRBJ1-5
CATRDSLIRQAKNIQYF	TGTGCCACCCGGGACTCTCTAATCCGACAAGCCAAAAACATTCAGTACTTC	-	-	TRBV2	TRBJ2-4
CASSRTPGALLYGYTF	TGTGCCAGTAGTCGAACCCCAGGGGCCCTCCTCTATGGCTACACCTTC	-	-	TRBV19	TRBJ1-2
CASSLMGTANYEQYF	TGTGCCAGCAGCTTGATGGGGACAGCAAACTACGAGCAGTACTTC	-	TRBD1	TRBV5-6	TRBJ2-7
CASSQLFGPQEGAFF	TGTGCCAGCAGCCAACTCTTTGGACCCCAGGAGGGGGCTTTCTTT	-	-	TRBV11-2	TRBJ1-1
CASSFRLGGQNYGYTF	TGTGCCAGCAGCTTCAGACTGGGCGGACAGAACTATGGCTACACCTTC	once	-	TRBV5-5	TRBJ1-2
CATVLGTSKAYEQYF	TGTGCCACCGTGCTAGGGACTTCTAAGGCCTACGAGCAGTACTTC	-	-	TRBV2	TRBJ2-7
CASSRTRSNEQFF	TGCGCCAGCAGCCGCACTAGATCTAATGAGCAGTTCTTC	-	-	TRBV4-3	TRBJ2-1
CASSQVGGQALF	TGTGCCAGCAGCCAAGTAGGAGGCCAGGCACTCTTC	-	-	TRBV3-1/TRBV3-2	TRBJ2-4
CASSQGRGDRLDSPLHF	TGTGCCAGCAGCCAAGGTCGAGGGGACAGACTTGATTCACCCCTCCACTTT	-	TRBD1	TRBV3-1/TRBV3-2	TRBJ1-6
CASSLSREAAGYTF	TGTGCCAGCAGCTTAAGTAGGGAGGCTGCTGGCTACACCTTC	-	-	TRBV13	TRBJ1-2
CAISESIWGGNEQFF	TGTGCCATCAGTGAGTCGATTTGGGGGGGCAATGAGCAGTTCTTC	-	TRBD2	TRBV10-3	TRBJ2-1
CASSSGGSYNEQFF	TGTGCCAGTAGCTCCGGGGGGTCCTACAATGAGCAGTTCTTC	-	TRBD2	TRBV19	TRBJ2-1